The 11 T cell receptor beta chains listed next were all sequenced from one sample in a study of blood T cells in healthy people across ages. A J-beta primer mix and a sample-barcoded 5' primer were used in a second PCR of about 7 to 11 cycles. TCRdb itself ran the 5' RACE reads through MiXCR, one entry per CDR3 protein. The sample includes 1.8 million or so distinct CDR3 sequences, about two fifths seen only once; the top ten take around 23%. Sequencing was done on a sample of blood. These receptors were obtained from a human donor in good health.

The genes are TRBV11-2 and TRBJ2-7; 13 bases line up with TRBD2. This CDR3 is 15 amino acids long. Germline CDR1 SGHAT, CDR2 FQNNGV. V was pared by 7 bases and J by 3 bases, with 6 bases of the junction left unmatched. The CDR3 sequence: CASTPWTSGGYEQYF. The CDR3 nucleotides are TGTGCCAGCACCCCCTGGACTAGCGGGGGCTACGAGCAGTACTTC.

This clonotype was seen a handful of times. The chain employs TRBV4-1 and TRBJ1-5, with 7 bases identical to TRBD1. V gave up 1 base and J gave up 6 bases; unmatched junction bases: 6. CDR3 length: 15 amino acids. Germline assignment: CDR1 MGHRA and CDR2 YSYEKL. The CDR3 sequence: CASSQGQGFGQPQHF. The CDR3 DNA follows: TGCGCCAGCAGCCAAGGACAGGGATTCGGTCAGCCCCAGCATTTT.

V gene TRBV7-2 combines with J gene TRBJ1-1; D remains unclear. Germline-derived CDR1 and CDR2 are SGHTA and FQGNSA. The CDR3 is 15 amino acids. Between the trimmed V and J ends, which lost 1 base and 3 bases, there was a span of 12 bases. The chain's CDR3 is CASSLGGRRDTEAFF. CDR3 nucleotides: TGTGCCAGCAGCTTAGGAGGGCGCCGGGACACTGAAGCTTTCTTT.

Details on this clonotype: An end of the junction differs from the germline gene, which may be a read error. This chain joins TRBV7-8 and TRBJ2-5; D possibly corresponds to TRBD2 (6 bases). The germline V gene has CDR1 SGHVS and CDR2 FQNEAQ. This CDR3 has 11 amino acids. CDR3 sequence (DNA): TGTGTCAGCAGCCAACCGGGAGCCCAGTACTTC. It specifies CVSSQPGAQYF.

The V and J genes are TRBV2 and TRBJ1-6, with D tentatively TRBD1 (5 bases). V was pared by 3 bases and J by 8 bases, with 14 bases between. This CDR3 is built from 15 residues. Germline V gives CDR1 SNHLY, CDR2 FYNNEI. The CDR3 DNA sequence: TGTGCCAGCAGTGATTCCAGGGAAGGGTATTCACCCCTCCACTTT. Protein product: CASSDSREGYSPLHF. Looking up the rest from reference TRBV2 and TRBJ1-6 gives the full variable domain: EPEVTQTPSHQVTQMGQEVILRCVPISNHLYFYWYRQILGQKVEFLVSFYNNEISEKSEIFDDQFSVERPDGSNFTLKIRSTKLEDSAMYFCASSDSREGYSPLHFGNGTRLTVT.

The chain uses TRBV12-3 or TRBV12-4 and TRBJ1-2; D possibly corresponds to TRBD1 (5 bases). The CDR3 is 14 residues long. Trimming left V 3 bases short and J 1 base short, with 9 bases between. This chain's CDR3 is CASSFRQLNYGYTF. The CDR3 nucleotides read TGTGCCAGCAGTTTCAGACAGCTTAACTATGGCTACACCTTC.

In nucleotides, the CDR3 is TGTGCCAGCGGTCATACATCACTAGAAGCTTTCTTT. It translates to CASGHTSLEAFF. This sequence joins TRBV6-2 or TRBV6-3 and TRBJ1-1; D ambiguous. This CDR3 has 12 amino acids. V was cut by 8 bases and J by 8 bases, with 15 bases left in between. In germline, CDR1 is MNHEY, CDR2 SVGEGT.

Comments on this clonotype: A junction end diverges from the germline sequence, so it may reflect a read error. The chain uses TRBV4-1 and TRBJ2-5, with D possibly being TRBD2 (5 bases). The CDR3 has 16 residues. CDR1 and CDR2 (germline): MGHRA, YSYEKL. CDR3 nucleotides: TGCGCCAGCAACCAAGACGCCGCGGGTAGCCAAGAGACCCAGTACTTC. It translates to CASNQDAAGSQETQYF.

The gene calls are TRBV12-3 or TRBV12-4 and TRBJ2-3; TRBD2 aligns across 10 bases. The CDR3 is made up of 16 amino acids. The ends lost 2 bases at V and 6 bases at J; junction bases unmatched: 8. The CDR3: CASSLRLAGAGDTQYF. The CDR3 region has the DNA TGTGCCAGCAGTTTAAGGCTAGCGGGGGCGGGGGATACGCAGTATTTT.

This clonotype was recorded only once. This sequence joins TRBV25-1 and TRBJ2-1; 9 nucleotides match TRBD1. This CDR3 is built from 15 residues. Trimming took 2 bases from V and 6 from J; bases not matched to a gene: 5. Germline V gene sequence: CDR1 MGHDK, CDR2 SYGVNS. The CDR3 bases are TGTGCCAGCAGTGAAGGGACAGGGAGGACCAATGAGCAGTTCTTC. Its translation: CASSEGTGRTNEQFF.

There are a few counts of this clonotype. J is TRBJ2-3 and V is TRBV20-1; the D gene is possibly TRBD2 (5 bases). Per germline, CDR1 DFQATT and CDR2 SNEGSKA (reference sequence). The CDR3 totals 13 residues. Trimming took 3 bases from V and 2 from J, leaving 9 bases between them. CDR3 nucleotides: TGCAGTGCTAGCGGGGAGACCACAGATACGCAGTATTTT. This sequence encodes CSASGETTDTQYF.